The 24 T cell receptor beta chains below were found in one sample sequenced in a study of molecular identifiers for immune sequencing clone quantification. One entry per CDR3 protein results from TCRdb running MiXCR on the PCR reads. The sample records approximately 97,000 distinct CDR3 sequences, 30% to 35% being singletons. The specimen sequenced was naive CD8+ T cells from blood, with Jurkat cell RNA spiked in. Documented subset: FACS-sorted CD8+CD4-CCR7+CD45RA+ naive T cells. The receptor set was obtained from a human donor in good health. Some libraries in this study had Jurkat cell RNA spiked in.

In its sample, this clonotype was seen many times. The chain links TRBV21-1 to TRBJ1-1; the table gives TRBD1 as D, unverified against the DNA. TRBV21-1 is listed as a pseudogene. This CDR3 is 17 amino acids long. In DNA, the CDR3 is TGTGCCAGCAGCAAAAAGTGGGGACAGCCAGGGAACACTGAAGCTTTCTTT. It specifies CASSKKWGQPGNTEAFF.

The chain uses TRBV2 and TRBJ2-5; TRBD2 matches 7 bases. Germline CDR1 reads SNHLY; CDR2 reads FYNNEI. The junction had 13 bases not matched to a gene; V was cut back by 3 bases and J by 6 bases. CDR3 length equals 16 residues. CDR3: CASSDMGTMSVKTQYF. The CDR3 DNA is TGTGCCAGCAGTGATATGGGGACTATGAGCGTTAAGACCCAGTACTTC.

This clonotype occurred a few times. The chain links TRBV10-2 to TRBJ1-1, with a tentative D call TRBD1 (5 bases). Per germline, CDR1 WSHSY and CDR2 SAAADI. V shed 5 bases and J shed 6 bases, with 19 bases lying between them. This CDR3 has 15 amino acids. CDR3 residues: CASSHQGRGSPEAFF. As DNA, the CDR3 is TGCGCCAGCAGTCACCAGGGACGGGGAAGTCCTGAAGCTTTCTTT.

This clonotype was counted a single time. The V gene is TRBV9, the J gene TRBJ2-4; the match to TRBD1 covers 7 bases. In germline, CDR1 is SGDLS, CDR2 YYNGEE. The CDR3 is 17 residues long. The ends lost 4 bases at V and 9 bases at J; junction bases unmatched: 19. This CDR3 reads CASSPVGNRGVESIQYF. The CDR3, as DNA: TGTGCCAGCAGCCCCGTTGGGAACAGGGGTGTAGAGAGCATTCAGTACTTC.

As concerns this clonotype: One base away lies a much larger clone, so this may be a sequencing read error. The final CDR3 position lacks the conserved phenylalanine or tryptophan, pointing to a likely read error. The CDR3 region has the DNA TGCGCCAGCAGCCAAGATCAGGCAGGCGATGAAGCTTTCATT. Translating it yields CASSQDQAGDEAFI. The rearrangement uses TRBV4-3 and TRBJ1-1, with unresolved D. Trimming shortened V by 0 bases and J by 7 bases, and 12 bases separated the two germline ends. The CDR3 contains 14 residues. Germline CDR1 is LGHNA and CDR2 is YSLEER.

CDR3 region: CASGGEKLFF. DNA of the CDR3: TGTGCCAGCGGAGGTGAAAAACTGTTTTTT. The chain uses TRBV4-2 and TRBJ1-4; D is unclear. Trimming took 8 bases from V and 7 from J, leaving 5 bases between them. This CDR3 is 10 amino acids long. Germline CDR1 and CDR2: LGHNA and YNFKEQ.

Turning to this clonotype: Given a much more abundant clone one base away, this may be a read error. The CDR3 ends on some other residue instead of the conserved phenylalanine or tryptophan, so this is likely a read error. V gene TRBV5-1 combines with J gene TRBJ2-7; a weak D match, TRBD1 (6 bases). Trimming removed 3 bases at V and 2 bases at J, with 12 bases between. CDR1 and CDR2 (germline): SGHRS, YFSETQ. CDR3 length: 14 amino acids. For the CDR3, the DNA is TGCGCCAGCAGCTCGTTCCCAGGGGCCTACGAGCAGTACCTC. Amino acids: CASSSFPGAYEQYL.

The genes are TRBV27 and TRBJ1-1; no reliable D call. CDR1 and CDR2 from the germline V gene are MNHEY and SMNVEV (reference sequence). The CDR3 consists of 14 residues. The V and J ends lost 6 bases and 1 base respectively, with 12 bases between them. The CDR3: CASRPLTENTEAFF. CDR3 bases: TGTGCCAGCAGACCCCTAACCGAGAACACTGAAGCTTTCTTT.

The genes are TRBV3-1 and TRBJ2-7; 12 bases match TRBD2. CDR3 length: 16 residues. Losses at the gene ends were 4 bases for V and 6 bases for J; bases not matched to a gene: 10. The germline gives CDR1 LGHDT, CDR2 YNNKEL (reference sequence). The chain's CDR3 is CASSPLETSGRGEQYF. In DNA, the CDR3 is TGTGCCAGCAGCCCGTTAGAGACTAGCGGGAGAGGCGAGCAGTACTTC.

This clonotype was observed at least ten times. The genes are TRBV6-2 or TRBV6-3 and TRBJ2-7; a weak D match, TRBD1 (5 bases). V lost 4 bases and J lost 4, with 11 bases in between. CDR3 length: 13 residues. The germline CDR1 and CDR2 sequences are MNHEY and SVGEGT. The CDR3 spells CASSLDMLYEQYF. Here the CDR3 DNA reads TGTGCCAGCAGTTTGGACATGTTATACGAGCAGTACTTC.

Remarks on this clonotype: One end of the junction fails to match germline, which may point to a read error. This chain links TRBV5-1 with TRBJ2-7; a possible D gene is TRBD1 (6 bases). The germline gives CDR1 SGHRS, CDR2 YFSETQ. This CDR3 is 14 amino acids long. In DNA, the CDR3 is TGCGCCAGCAGCACCAAGGACAGCCCGTACGAGCAGTGCTTC. This sequence encodes CASSTKDSPYEQCF. Supplemented by reference TRBV5-1 and TRBJ2-7, the full variable domain reads KAGVTQTPRYLIKTRGQQVTLSCSPISGHRSVSWYQQTPGQGLQFLFEYFSETQRNKGNFPGRFSGRQFSNSRSEMNVSTLELGDSALYLCASSTKDSPYEQCFGPGTRLTVT.

Of note for this clonotype: No conserved phenylalanine or tryptophan is present at the end of the CDR3, so a read error is the likely explanation. This chain connects TRBV28 to TRBJ1-5; possibly TRBD1 for D (5 bases). The CDR3 is made up of 17 amino acids. V lost 3 bases and J lost 2, with 17 bases in between. Germline V gene lookup returns CDR1 MDHEN and CDR2 SYDVKM. The CDR3 bases are TGTGCCAGCAGTTTTTTCCGCCCAGGGTGGGGCAATCAGCCCCAGCATATT. This encodes CASSFFRPGWGNQPQHI.

The table lists this clonotype with many counts. As DNA, the CDR3 is TGCAGTGCTAGGAGCTACGAGCAGTACTTC. Amino acids: CSARSYEQYF. This sequence joins TRBV20-1 and TRBJ2-7; D uncertain. Germline CDR1 is DFQATT and CDR2 is SNEGSKA (reference sequence). The CDR3 extends over 10 amino acids. The ends were cut back, 3 bases at V and 3 bases at J, with 3 bases in the middle.

This clonotype was seen many times. The chain combines TRBV28 with TRBJ2-7, with D perhaps TRBD2 (7 bases). Trimming stripped 5 bases from V and 3 bases from J, with 17 bases between. Germline V gene sequence: CDR1 MDHEN, CDR2 SYDVKM. The CDR3 extends over 15 amino acids. CDR3 coding DNA: TGTGCCAGCAGTGACAACAGGGAGCGGGGCTACGAGCAGTACTTC. It codes for CASSDNRERGYEQYF.

At least ten counts were recorded for this clonotype. The chain carries TRBV7-3 and TRBJ2-7; 12 bases are a match to TRBD2. Germline V lookup: CDR1 SGHTA, CDR2 FQGTGA. The ends lost 5 bases at V and 3 bases at J; junction bases unmatched: 11. This CDR3 has 17 amino acids. The CDR3 DNA reads as TGTGCCAGCAGCCCAAAACTAGCGGGAGGCCTAGACTACGAGCAGTACTTC. As protein: CASSPKLAGGLDYEQYF. Together with reference TRBV7-3 and TRBJ2-7, the CDR3 gives the full variable domain: GAGVSQTPSNKVTEKGKYVELRCDPISGHTALYWYRQSLGQGPEFLIYFQGTGAADDSGLPNDRFFAVRPEGSVSTLKIQRTERGDSAVYLCASSPKLAGGLDYEQYFGPGTRLTVT.

The chain recombines TRBV5-6 with TRBJ2-5; D gene unclear. The germline V gene encodes CDR1 SGHDT and CDR2 YYEEEE. Trimming took off 2 bases at V and 13 bases at J, with 15 bases between the two ends. The CDR3 length is 12 residues. CDR3 in DNA: TGTGCCAGCAGCTTAGGGTTAGCTGATCTGTACTTC. Protein sequence: CASSLGLADLYF.

About this clonotype: This may be a read error, as it is one base from a much larger clone. The chain employs TRBV14 and TRBJ2-3; 12 bases are a match to TRBD2. The J segment lost 8 bases and the V segment lost 4 bases, leaving 10 bases of the junction unmatched. This CDR3 has 16 amino acids. Germline V lookup: CDR1 SGHDN, CDR2 FVKESK. The CDR3, as DNA: TGTGCCAGCAGCCTGCTAGCGGGAGGGCGCTCAGCTACGCAGTATTTT. This gives the protein CASSLLAGGRSATQYF.

This chain uses TRBV19 with TRBJ2-2; D ambiguous. Germline CDR1 and CDR2: LNHDA and SQIVND (reference sequence). The CDR3 extends over 12 amino acids. V was pared by 3 bases and J by 6 bases, with 5 bases between. Here the CDR3 reads CASSIPPGELFF. As DNA, the CDR3 is TGTGCCAGTAGTATCCCCCCCGGGGAGCTGTTTTTT.

With respect to this clonotype: A much more abundant neighbour one base away suggests this may be a read error. It is likely a read error, because the conserved phenylalanine at the end of the CDR3 is missing. This chain connects TRBV5-1 to TRBJ1-1; perhaps TRBD1 as D (6 bases). The CDR3 consists of 14 residues. The V and J ends lost 4 bases and 1 base respectively, with 11 bases between them. Germline lookup yields CDR1 SGHRS and CDR2 YFSETQ. In DNA form, the CDR3 reads TGCGCCAGCAGCACCTCGACAGGGAACACTGAAGCTTTCTAT. This gives the protein CASSTSTGNTEAFY.

This clonotype was seen a few times. The V and J genes are TRBV27 and TRBJ1-5; maybe TRBD1 (6 bases). Between the trimmed V and J ends, which lost 5 bases and 0 bases, there was a span of 17 bases. Per germline, CDR1 MNHEY and CDR2 SMNVEV (reference sequence). The length of the CDR3 is 17 residues. CDR3 amino acids: CASSLTRGDLSNQPQHF. The CDR3 DNA sequence: TGTGCCAGCAGTCTAACTAGGGGGGACCTTAGCAATCAGCCCCAGCATTTT.

Concerning this clonotype itself: The junction shows a germline mismatch at one end, possibly a read error. This chain connects TRBV4-3 to TRBJ2-1; D is unresolved. This CDR3 has 12 residues. Per the germline V gene, CDR1 is LGHNA and CDR2 is YSLEER. In nucleotides, the CDR3 is TGCGCCAACAGCCAAGAAGGCAATGAGCAGTTCTTC. Encoded protein: CANSQEGNEQFF.

The chain uses TRBV20-1 and TRBJ2-7; 10 bases are shared with TRBD2. The J segment lost 3 bases and the V segment lost 4 bases, leaving 6 bases of the junction unmatched. Germline values: CDR1 DFQATT, CDR2 SNEGSKA (reference sequence). This CDR3 region has 14 residues. CDR3 sequence reads: CSANGLAAYYEQYF. The CDR3 DNA reads as TGCAGTGCTAACGGACTAGCGGCCTACTACGAGCAGTACTTC.

This clonotype was found many times. The J gene is TRBJ1-4, the V gene TRBV7-9; D gene ambiguous. V was trimmed by 3 bases and J by 8 bases, leaving 13 bases between them. Germline V gene lookup returns CDR1 SEHNR and CDR2 FQNEAQ (reference sequence). This CDR3 has 14 amino acids. The CDR3 region is CASSFRRVGEKLFF. In DNA form, the CDR3 reads TGTGCCAGCAGCTTCAGGAGGGTTGGAGAAAAACTGTTTTTT.

The chain carries TRBV7-3 and TRBJ2-3, with D maybe TRBD1 (6 bases). With the DNA end fitting TRBJ1-5 better, the J assignment may be wrong. Per germline, CDR1 SGHTA and CDR2 FQGTGA. This CDR3 has 17 residues. The CDR3 reads CASSLKGGHPSTDTQHF. Written as DNA, the CDR3 is TGTGCCAGCAGCTTAAAGGGGGGACACCCTAGCACAGATACGCAGCATTTT.